The source of this T cell receptor beta chain is a study of molecular identifiers for immune sequencing clone quantification. The authors built bulk TCR libraries by previously described methods with listed TCR primers. Using its own MiXCR run on the PCR reads, TCRdb lists one record per CDR3 protein. The sample contains 40,000 to 65,000 distinct CDR3 sequences, roughly 38% of which appear only once. Libraries used 20,000 to 1,000,000 sorted naive CD8 T cells and 10%, 30% or 50% RNA input. Sorting defined naive CD8 T cells as CD8+CD4-CCR7+CD45RA+. This receptor was obtained from a human donor in good health. Some libraries in this study had Jurkat cell RNA spiked in. Sequenced input: naive CD8+ T cells from blood, with Jurkat cell RNA spiked in. Documented subset: FACS-sorted CD8+CD4-CCR7+CD45RA+ naive T cells.

The CDR3 DNA reads as TGTGCCACCACGCCGAGGGGTAGGTGGGACACTGAAGCTTTCTTT. Protein product: CATTPRGRWDTEAFF. This chain connects TRBV12-3 or TRBV12-4 to TRBJ1-1; D is possibly TRBD1 (5 bases). Trimming removed 10 bases from V and 3 bases from J, with 21 bases in between. The CDR3 loop spans 15 amino acids.